This T cell receptor (beta chain) was sequenced for a study of T cell responses to AZD1222 COVID-19 vaccine. The study's findings and limits: Among the donors, most were white British and more were female, and clonal diversity was possibly underestimated.

In the case of this clone: What it binds is unknown.

The V gene end was trimmed by 7 bases and the J gene end by 2 bases; junction bases not matched to a gene: 12. CDR3 length: 17 residues. Germline V gene lookup returns CDR1 SGHVS and CDR2 FNYEAQ. Assay: immunoSEQ multiplex PCR; the TCRdb copy retains only in-frame clones and omits some. This table holds 150,000 or so clones, approximately 90% found once. The sample in question was peripheral blood, obtained 28 days after the second AZD1222 dose. The source of this sequence is an adult who received the AZD1222 COVID-19 vaccine. The chain combines TRBV7-6 with TRBJ2-5; 11 bases line up with TRBD2. The CDR3 DNA reads as TGTGCCAGCACCGACCCCTTAGCGGGAGGGGTGCAAGAGACCCAGTACTTC. Amino acids: CASTDPLAGGVQETQYF.